The T cell receptor (beta chain) described here comes from a study of post-analysis software for immune sequencing data. In germline, CDR1 is MGHDK, CDR2 SYGVNS. V gave up 3 bases and J gave up 7 bases; unmatched junction bases: 6. This CDR3 is built from 15 residues. This clonotype was recorded a few times. Antigen: not known. The authors incorporated unique molecular identifiers into the TCR beta cDNA libraries. TCRdb recomputed calls from the PCR reads with MiXCR, one row per CDR3 protein. The sample holds about 540,000 distinct CDR3 sequences, 34% seen once. Study-level findings and limits: Normalized Chao1 diversity in multiple sclerosis patients fell significantly below that of controls. TRBV segments more frequent in patients than in controls numbered roughly five and included TRBV5-6, TRBV5-1 and TRBV20-1.

The clonotype originates from a girl younger than 18 with multiple sclerosis. The specimen sequenced was blood. V is TRBV25-1 and J is TRBJ2-1, with 10 bases fitting TRBD2. CDR3 in amino acids: CASSDPGLAKNEQFF. CDR3 DNA sequence: TGTGCCAGCAGTGACCCGGGACTAGCGAAAAATGAGCAGTTCTTC.